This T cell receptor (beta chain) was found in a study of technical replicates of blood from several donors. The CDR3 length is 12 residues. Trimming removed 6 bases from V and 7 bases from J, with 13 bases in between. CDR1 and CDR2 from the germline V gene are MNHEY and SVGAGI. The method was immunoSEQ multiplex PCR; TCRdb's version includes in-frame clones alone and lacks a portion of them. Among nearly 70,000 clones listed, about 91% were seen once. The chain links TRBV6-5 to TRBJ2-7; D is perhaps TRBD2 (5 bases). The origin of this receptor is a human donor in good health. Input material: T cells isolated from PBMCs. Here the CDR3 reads CASSRTVTEQYF. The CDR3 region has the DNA TGTGCCAGCAGCAGGACTGTTACTGAGCAGTACTTC.